A selection of T cell receptor beta chains follows, all from one sample in a study of technical replicates of blood from a handful of donors. Sequenced by immunoSEQ multiplex PCR; TCRdb stores in-frame clones only, minus some. The sample holds tens of thousands of clones, roughly 92% seen once. Sequenced sample: T cells isolated from PBMCs. The receptors stem from a human donor in good health. Each CDR3 is given with its conserved first and last residue. D genes are given only for firm matches. The size field is filled for only some rows; it gives once, few, many or a size class.

D: NA
size: once
J: TRBJ2-1
V: TRBV7-2
DNA: TGTGCCAGCAGCTGGCGGGACTTCGCATCGCCCAATGAGCAGTTCTTC
CDR3: CASSWRDFASPNEQFF

D: NA
size: few
J: TRBJ1-1
V: TRBV19
DNA: TGTGCCAGTAGTTGGTCAGGGCCCACTGAAGCTTTCTTT
CDR3: CASSWSGPTEAFF

D: NA
size: once
J: TRBJ2-7
V: TRBV9
DNA: TGTGCCAGCAGCGTGGCCACCGCCCTCGAGCAGTACTTC
CDR3: CASSVATALEQYF

D: NA
size: NA
J: TRBJ1-1
V: TRBV6-6
DNA: TGTGCCAGCAACAACGGGGGGCCCAACACTGAAGCTTTCTTT
CDR3: CASNNGGPNTEAFF

D: TRBD1
size: NA
J: TRBJ1-2
V: TRBV27
DNA: TGTGCCAGCAGTTTGGGACAGAGCTATGGCTACACCTTC
CDR3: CASSLGQSYGYTF

D: NA
size: NA
J: TRBJ2-1
V: TRBV15
DNA: TGTGCCACCAGCAGAGATGAGGATGAGCAGTTCTTC
CDR3: CATSRDEDEQFF

D: TRBD1
size: NA
J: TRBJ2-2
V: TRBV7-9
DNA: TGTGCCAGCAGCTGGGGACAGATGCACACCGGGGAGCTGTTTTTT
CDR3: CASSWGQMHTGELFF

D: NA
size: NA
J: TRBJ1-1
V: TRBV29-1
DNA: TGCAGCGTTGGTACTGTTGAAGCTTTCTTT
CDR3: CSVGTVEAFF

D: NA
size: once
J: TRBJ1-1
V: TRBV4-2
DNA: TGTGCCAGCAGCCAAGATGGAGGTGAAGGGCCTCTTGAAGCTTTCTTT
CDR3: CASSQDGGEGPLEAFF

D: NA
size: once
J: TRBJ2-7
V: TRBV30
DNA: TGTGCCTGGAGTGCTAGGACAGTAAACTACGAGCAGTACTTC
CDR3: CAWSARTVNYEQYF

D: TRBD2
size: NA
J: TRBJ2-7
V: TRBV29-1
DNA: TGCAGCGGCCAGACTAGCGGGGAATACGAGCAGTACTTC
CDR3: CSGQTSGEYEQYF

D: NA
size: few
J: TRBJ1-2
V: TRBV7-3
DNA: TGTGCCAGCAGCTCTTTACAGGGCCCCTATGGCTACACCTTC
CDR3: CASSSLQGPYGYTF

D: TRBD2
size: NA
J: TRBJ2-5
V: TRBV28
DNA: TGTGCCGGGACTAGCGGAGATCAAGAGACCCAGTACTTC
CDR3: CAGTSGDQETQYF

D: NA
size: NA
J: TRBJ2-3
V: TRBV11-2
DNA: TGTGCCAGCAGCTTAGGATCCGGGGTGGGAACAGATACGCAGTATTTT
CDR3: CASSLGSGVGTDTQYF

D: NA
size: NA
J: TRBJ1-2
V: TRBV5-6
DNA: TGTGCCAGCAGCTTGGTGTTCGTTGAGGGCTACACCTTC
CDR3: CASSLVFVEGYTF

D: TRBD2
size: NA
J: TRBJ2-2
V: TRBV4-1
DNA: TGCGCCAGCAGCCAAGGATCAGCGGGATTGGTCACCGGGGAGCTGTTTTTT
CDR3: CASSQGSAGLVTGELFF

D: TRBD1
size: NA
J: TRBJ2-7
V: TRBV28
DNA: TGTGCCACCGGAAATGAGGGGGCGTACCGATACCGACCGACCTACGAGCAGTACTTC
CDR3: CATGNEGAYRYRPTYEQYF

D: NA
size: NA
J: TRBJ2-7
V: TRBV5-1
DNA: TGCGCCAGCAGCTTGGGTGGGCAGGTCCTCTCCCACGAGCAGTACTTC
CDR3: CASSLGGQVLSHEQYF